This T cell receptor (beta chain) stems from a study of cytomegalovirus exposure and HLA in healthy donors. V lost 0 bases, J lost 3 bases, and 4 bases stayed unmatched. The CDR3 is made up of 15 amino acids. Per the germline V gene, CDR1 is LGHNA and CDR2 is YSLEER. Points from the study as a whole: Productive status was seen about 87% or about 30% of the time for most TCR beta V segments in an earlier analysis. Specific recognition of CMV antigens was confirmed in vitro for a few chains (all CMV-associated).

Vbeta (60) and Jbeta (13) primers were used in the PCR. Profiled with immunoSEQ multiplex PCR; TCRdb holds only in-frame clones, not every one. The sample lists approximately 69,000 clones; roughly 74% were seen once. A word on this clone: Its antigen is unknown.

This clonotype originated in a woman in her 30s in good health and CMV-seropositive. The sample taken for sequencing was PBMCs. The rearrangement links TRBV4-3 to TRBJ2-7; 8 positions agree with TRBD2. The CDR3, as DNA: TGCGCCAGCAGCCAAGATAAGGCGGGAGGCTACGAGCAGTACTTC. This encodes CASSQDKAGGYEQYF.